What follows are 17 T cell receptor beta chains derived from one specimen sequenced in a study of T cell repertoires in cytomegalovirus infection. No antigen is known for these receptors. TCRdb redid the calling of the reads with MiXCR, one entry per CDR3 protein. This sample has approximately 990,000 distinct CDR3 sequences; roughly 31% occur once, and the top ten carry 13%. Sequences were derived from cultured CD8+ T cells from PBMCs, sampled from culture after CMV antigen stimulation. The source of these receptors is a human donor in good health (CMV status not recorded). Some clones in this sample may be carry-over from other donors' samples.

The chain uses TRBV7-9 and TRBJ2-1, with 9 bases identical to TRBD1. The ends lost 4 bases at V and 2 bases at J; junction bases unmatched: 6. The germline gives CDR1 SEHNR, CDR2 FQNEAQ (reference sequence). The CDR3 totals 16 residues. CDR3: CASSSLGTGPYNEQFF. In DNA, the CDR3 is TGTGCCAGCAGCTCCTTGGGGACAGGGCCCTACAATGAGCAGTTCTTC.

This clonotype was seen only a few times. The chain joins TRBV7-8 to TRBJ2-7; possibly TRBD1 for D (5 bases). Germline CDR1 and CDR2: SGHVS and FQNEAQ. V shed 1 base and J shed 3 bases, with 13 bases lying between them. The CDR3 contains 15 residues. In DNA form, the CDR3 reads TGTGCCAGCAGCTTAGGCGCAGGGTCAGGCTACGAGCAGTACGTC. It encodes CASSLGAGSGYEQYV.

This clonotype has a handful of counts. The chain is built from TRBV6-6 and TRBJ2-5; D unclear. The CDR3 spans 13 residues. CDR1 is MNHNY and CDR2 is SVGAGI in the germline V gene (reference sequence). The germline V and J ends were trimmed by 5 bases and 5 bases, with 12 bases remaining between them. The chain's CDR3 is CASSGSLGETQYF. In DNA, the CDR3 is TGTGCCAGCAGTGGGTCACTCGGGGAGACCCAGTACTTC.

This clonotype was counted only a few times. The genes are TRBV7-9 and TRBJ1-1; D remains ambiguous. Germline-derived CDR1 and CDR2 are SEHNR and FQNEAQ (reference sequence). V was clipped by 3 bases and J by 7 bases, with 15 bases between them. The CDR3 loop spans 14 amino acids. CDR3 in DNA: TGTGCCAGCAGCTTCTCGGATCGGAGCATTGAAGCTTTCTTT. This translates into CASSFSDRSIEAFF. Complete variable domain (other parts from reference TRBV7-9 and TRBJ1-1): DTGVSQNPRHKITKRGQNVTFRCDPISEHNRLYWYRQTLGQGPEFLTYFQNEAQLEKSRLLSDRFSAERPKGSFSTLEIQRTEQGDSAMYLCASSFSDRSIEAFFGQGTRLTVV.

Here the CDR3 DNA reads TGTGCCAACAGAGAAACTAACTATGGCTACACCTTC. Its protein is CANRETNYGYTF. This chain joins TRBV2 and TRBJ1-2, with D unresolved. This CDR3 contains 12 residues. V was pared by 10 bases and J by 0 bases, with 9 bases between. Germline V gene sequence: CDR1 SNHLY, CDR2 FYNNEI.

The CDR3 DNA reads as TGCAGTGCTAGTATGGCCAGCTACAATGAGCAGTTCTTC. Translating it yields CSASMASYNEQFF. V and J are TRBV20-1 and TRBJ2-1; D is uncertain. Germline loops: CDR1 DFQATT, CDR2 SNEGSKA (reference sequence). V dropped 3 bases and J dropped 3 bases, with 9 bases sitting between them. The CDR3 totals 13 residues.

This clonotype was picked up a small number of times. The V gene is TRBV5-4, the J gene TRBJ2-2; maybe TRBD1 (6 bases). With 3 bases removed from V and 0 bases from J, the gap between germline ends came to 18 bases. Germline CDR1 SGHNT, CDR2 YYREEE (reference sequence). The CDR3 loop spans 18 amino acids. CDR3 amino acids: CASSSGPGQPSNTGELFF. The CDR3 DNA reads TGTGCCAGCAGCTCCGGACCGGGACAACCTTCGAACACCGGGGAGCTGTTTTTT.

In DNA form, the CDR3 reads TGTGCCACCTACGGGGCGACGGTTCGCTCTGGGGCCAACGTCCTGACTTTC. Its translation: CATYGATVRSGANVLTF. The chain carries TRBV24-1 and TRBJ2-6; D may correspond to TRBD1 or TRBD2 (5 bases each). Trimming shortened V by 9 bases and J by 0 bases, and 17 bases separated the two germline ends. Germline V gives CDR1 KGHDR, CDR2 SFDVKD. The CDR3 is made up of 17 amino acids.

The J gene is TRBJ2-1, the V gene TRBV24-1; D might be TRBD1 (6 bases). Between the trimmed V and J ends, which lost 4 bases and 2 bases, there was a span of 20 bases. The CDR3 is 18 amino acids. Germline V lookup: CDR1 KGHDR, CDR2 SFDVKD. This chain's CDR3 is CATSELKTDSSAYNEQFF. In DNA, the CDR3 is TGTGCCACCAGTGAGCTGAAAACGGACAGTTCTGCCTACAATGAGCAGTTCTTC.

This clonotype was seen a single time. CDR3 loop: CATGSYGYTF. In nucleotides, the CDR3 is TGTGCGACAGGCTCCTATGGCTACACCTTC. The genes are TRBV19 and TRBJ1-2; maybe TRBD1 (6 bases). CDR3 length: 10 residues. CDR1 is LNHDA, CDR2 SQIVND, per germline (reference sequence).

This clonotype was observed at least ten times. This chain connects TRBV6-2 or TRBV6-3 to TRBJ1-6; 8 positions agree with TRBD1. The V segment lost 5 bases and the J segment 6 bases; nucleotides outside the gene matches: 18. CDR1 and CDR2 from the germline V gene are MNHEY and SVGEGT. The CDR3 runs 19 residues. In DNA form, the CDR3 reads TGTGCCAGCAGTCCAGCCCGGAGGACAGGGATCCGTGGTAATTCACCCCTCCACTTT. Its translation: CASSPARRTGIRGNSPLHF.

This clonotype was observed a handful of times. The V gene is TRBV2, the J gene TRBJ2-2; 14 nucleotides line up with TRBD2. V shed 2 bases, J shed 0 bases, and the junction held 11 bases outside the gene matches. This CDR3 is 21 amino acids long. Germline V gene data show CDR1 as SNHLY and CDR2 as FYNNEI. The CDR3 is CASSEWGGTSGGQTNTGELFF. The CDR3 coding sequence is TGTGCCAGCAGTGAATGGGGGGGGACTAGCGGGGGTCAAACGAACACCGGGGAGCTGTTTTTT. The full variable domain, in which reference TRBV2 and TRBJ2-2 provide the parts outside the CDR3, is EPEVTQTPSHQVTQMGQEVILRCVPISNHLYFYWYRQILGQKVEFLVSFYNNEISEKSEIFDDQFSVERPDGSNFTLKIRSTKLEDSAMYFCASSEWGGTSGGQTNTGELFFGEGSRLTVL.

This clonotype has more than one count but fewer than ten. The chain combines TRBV10-3 with TRBJ2-1, with 8 bases aligning to TRBD2. V was clipped by 0 bases and J by 4 bases; unmatched bases: 5. The CDR3 consists of 16 residues. From germline, CDR1 is ENHRY and CDR2 SYGVKD. The CDR3 reads CAISESISGGYNEQFF. The CDR3 bases are TGTGCCATCAGTGAGTCGATCAGCGGGGGTTACAATGAGCAGTTCTTC.

This clonotype was detected many times. V is TRBV7-8 and J is TRBJ2-3; tentatively, D is TRBD1 (6 bases). The CDR3 contains 12 residues. The V and J ends lost 10 bases and 6 bases respectively, with 14 bases between them. Germline values: CDR1 SGHVS, CDR2 FQNEAQ. CDR3 region: CATRGGEDTQYF. CDR3 DNA sequence: TGTGCCACAAGAGGGGGAGAGGATACGCAGTATTTT. The full variable domain, its missing parts supplied by reference TRBV7-8 and TRBJ2-3, is GAGVSQSPRYKVAKRGQDVALRCDPISGHVSLFWYQQALGQGPEFLTYFQNEAQLDKSGLPSDRFFAERPEGSVSTLKIQRTQQEDSAVYLCATRGGEDTQYFGPGTRLTVL.

This clonotype turned up a few times. The chain has TRBV14 and TRBJ1-6, with 8 bases aligning to TRBD1. Trimming cost V 5 bases and J 7 bases; bases outside gene matches: 4. The V gene's germline CDR1 is SGHDN and CDR2 FVKESK. This CDR3 comprises 14 residues. The CDR3 reads CASSKTGDNSPLHF. CDR3 DNA: TGTGCCAGCAGCAAGACAGGGGACAATTCACCCCTCCACTTT.

This clonotype was detected many times. V and J are TRBV12-3 or TRBV12-4 and TRBJ1-5, with 8 bases aligning to TRBD1. The V gene end was trimmed by 5 bases and the J gene end by 6 bases; junction bases not matched to a gene: 9. CDR3 length: 15 amino acids. The CDR3 protein is CASSPGGEVGQPQHF. CDR3 in DNA: TGTGCCAGCAGTCCAGGGGGCGAAGTAGGTCAGCCCCAGCATTTT.

As concerns this clonotype: A much larger clone lies a single base off, so this may be a read error. The chain is built from TRBV6-5 and TRBJ1-5, with TRBD1 matching 10 bases. The germline CDR1 and CDR2 sequences are MNHEY and SVGAGI. The CDR3 covers 15 residues. The V gene end was trimmed by 2 bases and the J gene end by 3 bases; junction bases not matched to a gene: 1. The CDR3 bases are TGTGCCAGCAGTTACGGGACAGGGGCCAATCAGCCCCAGCATTTT. Protein: CASSYGTGANQPQHF.